These T cell receptor beta chains were read from a single sample in a study of cytomegalovirus exposure and HLA in healthy donors. Using immunoSEQ multiplex PCR, the repertoire was profiled, and TCRdb retains in-frame clones only, with some absent. The sample contains about 110,000 clones, about three quarters of which appear only once. Sequencing was performed on PBMCs. These receptors were collected from a woman between 50 and 59 years old in good health and CMV-seropositive. The CDR3 runs from the conserved cysteine through the conserved F or W. D genes are given only for firm matches. A clone size is listed for some rows: how often the clone was seen (once, few, many), or a class if it is expanded.

-	TRBD1	14	TRBV2	TRBJ2-3	TGTGCCAGCAGTCTTGGGACAGTAACAGATACGCAGTATTTT	CASSLGTVTDTQYF
few	-	14	TRBV7-3	TRBJ2-5	TGTGCCAGCAGCTTATACGGGACACTAGAGACCCAGTACTTC	CASSLYGTLETQYF
-	-	13	TRBV5-1	TRBJ1-4	TGCGCCAACAGCTTGGTAGGGGGTGAAAAACTGTTTTTT	CANSLVGGEKLFF
-	-	13	TRBV19	TRBJ1-2	TGTGCCAGTAGTATACTGCAGAACTATGGCTACACCTTC	CASSILQNYGYTF
-	TRBD1	14	TRBV6-1	TRBJ1-4	TGTGCCAGCACCCCGACAGGGGCGTCGGGAAAACTGTTTTTT	CASTPTGASGKLFF
-	-	15	TRBV7-9	TRBJ1-4	TGTGCCAGCAGCTTAGCTCGTGCCCTACGTGAAAAACTGTTTTTT	CASSLARALREKLFF
-	TRBD1	14	TRBV6-5	TRBJ1-2	TGTGCCAGCAGTCGCGGACAGGGGGCGAAGGGCTACACCTTC	CASSRGQGAKGYTF
-	TRBD1	16	TRBV28	TRBJ1-5	TGTGCCAGCAGTTTGCGGGGACAGGGGGCAGGTCAGCCCCAGCATTTT	CASSLRGQGAGQPQHF
-	-	16	TRBV7-6	TRBJ2-1	TGTGCCAGCAGCTTAGGGGCGGGGAGCTCCTACAATGAGCAGTTCTTC	CASSLGAGSSYNEQFF
-	TRBD1	14	TRBV19	TRBJ1-1	TGTGCCAGTAGTTACAGGGGGATGAACACTGAAGCTTTCTTT	CASSYRGMNTEAFF
-	-	14	TRBV7-9	TRBJ1-1	TGTGCCAGCAGCTTGGCAGGTCAGAACACTGAAGCTTTCTTT	CASSLAGQNTEAFF
-	-	13	TRBV6-5	TRBJ1-1	TGTGCCAGCACCAATACAGGGAGAGCTGAAGCTTTCTTT	CASTNTGRAEAFF
few	TRBD1	14	TRBV6-1	TRBJ2-5	TGTGCCAGCAGTGAGACAGGGGGCGCGGGAGAGCAGTACTTC	CASSETGGAGEQYF
-	TRBD1	14	TRBV7-9	TRBJ1-2	TGTGCCAGCAGCGACCGGGACAGGGTATATGGCTACACCTTC	CASSDRDRVYGYTF
-	-	16	TRBV5-1	TRBJ2-7	TGCGCCAGCAGCCGAACCGGGACATATATTACCTACGAGCAGTACTTC	CASSRTGTYITYEQYF
-	TRBD1	14	TRBV5-8	TRBJ1-2	TGTGCCAGCAGCCCTAGCCCCAGGGGGTATGGCTACACCTTC	CASSPSPRGYGYTF
few	-	12	TRBV2	TRBJ1-2	TGTGCCAGTCACGACACTAACTATGGCTACACCTTC	CASHDTNYGYTF
once	-	12	TRBV11-2	TRBJ2-2	TGTGCCAGCAGCCTACCGGTTGGGGAGCTGTTTTTT	CASSLPVGELFF
once	-	13	TRBV7-9	TRBJ1-1	TGTGCCAGCAGCTTTTCAGAAACCACTGAAGCTTTCTTT	CASSFSETTEAFF
-	TRBD1	15	TRBV4-2	TRBJ2-5	TGTGCCAGCAGCCAAGATTCGACAGGGCAAGAGACCCAGTACTTC	CASSQDSTGQETQYF
-	-	15	TRBV29-1	TRBJ2-2	TGCAGCGTTGAAGGAGACAGGGAGGCCACCGGGGAGCTGTTTTTT	CSVEGDREATGELFF
-	TRBD2	16	TRBV6-5	TRBJ2-1	TGTGCCAGCAGTTACCGCGGGACTAGGTTGTACAATGAGCAGTTCTTC	CASSYRGTRLYNEQFF
-	-	16	TRBV2	TRBJ1-1	TGTGCCAGCAGTGAGTTGTTCTCCCAGCGGGGTCCTGAAGCTTTCTTT	CASSELFSQRGPEAFF
-	TRBD1	14	TRBV19	TRBJ2-7	TGTGCCAGTAGTCCAGTGGACAGGGACCACGAGCAGTACTTC	CASSPVDRDHEQYF
-	TRBD1	10	TRBV20-1	TRBJ1-6	TGCAGTGCTAGGGGGGACAGGGGAGGCTTT	CSARGDRGGF
few	TRBD2	15	TRBV5-1	TRBJ2-7	TGCGCCAGCAGCGAAGCGGGGGGCCGGTCCTACGAGCAGTACTTC	CASSEAGGRSYEQYF
-	TRBD1	17	TRBV10-2	TRBJ1-5	TGCGCCAGCAGGGATGGGACAGGGTTTGGGCCCAATCAGCCCCAGCATTTT	CASRDGTGFGPNQPQHF
-	TRBD2	18	TRBV5-1	TRBJ2-3	TGCGCCAGCAGCAGAGCTAGCGGGGGGGCCTCCCGCACAGATACGCAGTATTTT	CASSRASGGASRTDTQYF
-	-	13	TRBV6-5	TRBJ1-1	TGTGCCAGCAGTTACTCGGACAGCCTTGAAGCTTTCTTT	CASSYSDSLEAFF
-	-	13	TRBV7-8	TRBJ1-5	TGTGCCAGCAGCTCCCGACAGATTCAGCCCCAGCATTTT	CASSSRQIQPQHF
-	TRBD1	15	TRBV5-5	TRBJ2-2	TGTGCCAGCAGCTTGACAGGGGATAACACCGGGGAGCTGTTTTTT	CASSLTGDNTGELFF
-	-	14	TRBV19	TRBJ2-2	TGTGCCAGTAGTGACGGAGCGAACACCGGGGAGCTGTTTTTT	CASSDGANTGELFF
-	TRBD1	14	TRBV5-1	TRBJ1-2	TGCGCCAGCAGGATGGAGGGGGCTAGCTATGGCTACACCTTC	CASRMEGASYGYTF
-	TRBD1	13	TRBV7-9	TRBJ2-1	TGTGCCAGCAGCCCAGGACAGGGGAGAGAGCAGTTCTTC	CASSPGQGREQFF
once	-	12	TRBV6-1	TRBJ1-2	TGTGCCGGCGCGGCTACTAACTATGGCTACACCTTC	CAGAATNYGYTF
-	-	14	TRBV5-1	TRBJ2-2	TGCGCCAGCATTTCGGGGGGCACTACCGGGGAGCTGTTTTTT	CASISGGTTGELFF
-	TRBD1	14	TRBV28	TRBJ1-1	TGTGCCAGCAGTTTGAGGGGGCTGGTATCGGAAGCTTTCTTT	CASSLRGLVSEAFF
few	-	14	TRBV5-1	TRBJ2-5	TGCGCCAGCAGCTCCACGGCCGGGGGAGAGACCCAGTACTTC	CASSSTAGGETQYF
-	-	17	TRBV9	TRBJ1-1	TGTGCCAGCAGCGTAGGAGGTTCAGGGGCCGCCAACACTGAAGCTTTCTTT	CASSVGGSGAANTEAFF
once	-	14	TRBV2	TRBJ1-1	TGTGCCAGCAGTGTTTCAGGGGCGGACACTGAAGCTTTCTTT	CASSVSGADTEAFF
few	-	13	TRBV13	TRBJ1-3	TGTGCCAGCAGCCCCACCAGGGGTCACACCATATATTTT	CASSPTRGHTIYF
-	TRBD1	15	TRBV11-2	TRBJ1-1	TGTGCCAGCAGCTTAGGGGGACAGAGGAACACTGAAGCTTTCTTT	CASSLGGQRNTEAFF
-	TRBD2	15	TRBV5-4	TRBJ2-3	TGTGCCAGCAGATATAGCGGGGGGGCAACAGATACGCAGTATTTT	CASRYSGGATDTQYF
-	TRBD1	15	TRBV7-3	TRBJ2-2	TGTGCCAGCACCCTTAACAGGGGAGACACCGGGGAGCTGTTTTTT	CASTLNRGDTGELFF
few	-	14	TRBV10-1	TRBJ1-2	TGCGCCAGCATCCCCCCAGGCCTTTTCTATGGCTACACCTTC	CASIPPGLFYGYTF
-	-	16	TRBV7-9	TRBJ2-2	TGTGCCAGCAGCTTTAGCCGACAGATAGGCACCGGGGAGCTGTTTTTT	CASSFSRQIGTGELFF
once	-	15	TRBV9	TRBJ1-6	TGTGCCAGCAGCTCGCGAGGAGAATCTAATTCACCCCTCCACTTT	CASSSRGESNSPLHF